The rows below give T cell receptor beta chains drawn from one sample of a study of tumor and adjacent non-tumor tissue in lung cancer. TCRdb called the multiplex PCR reads again in MiXCR, with one record for every CDR3 protein. This table holds 100,000 to 150,000 distinct CDR3 sequences, over 65% found once. Specimen: lung tumor tissue. These receptors all stem from a man between 25 and 39 years old with non-small cell lung cancer. Both conserved end residues are part of each CDR3. D genes are given only for firm matches. Only some rows state a clone size, as once, few, many or a class for expanded clones.

J | V | D | size | CDR3 | DNA
TRBJ2-6 | TRBV5-4 | . | . | CASSPTGPWANVLTF | TGTGCCAGCAGCCCCACGGGGCCTTGGGCCAACGTCCTGACTTTC
TRBJ2-7 | TRBV20-1 | TRBD1 | many | CSALRGREQYF | TGCAGTGCTCTTAGGGGGCGAGAGCAGTACTTC
TRBJ2-1 | TRBV11-2 | . | . | CACSRRNEQFF | TGTGCCTGTAGCAGGAGAAATGAGCAGTTCTTT
TRBJ2-7 | TRBV5-4 | . | many | CASSFRAGEQYF | TGTGCCAGCAGCTTCAGGGCGGGGGAGCAGTACTTC
TRBJ2-3 | TRBV11-2 | . | . | CASSLSAPQDKQYF | TGTGCCAGCAGCTTATCAGCTCCCCAAGATAAGCAGTATTTT
TRBJ2-7 | TRBV11-2 | TRBD1 | once | CASSVNRGYEQYF | TGTGCCAGCAGCGTCAACAGGGGCTACGAGCAGTACTTC
TRBJ2-3 | TRBV13 | . | few | CASSSHGPSTDTQYF | TGTGCCAGCAGCTCCCACGGACCTTCCACAGATACGCAGTATTTT
TRBJ2-2 | TRBV29-1 | . | . | CTGSVEGDLGTGELFF | TGCACCGGAAGTGTGGAGGGAGACCTAGGCACCGGGGAGCTGTTTTTT
TRBJ2-7 | TRBV20-1 | TRBD2 | many | CSAPGAVAGTYEQYF | TGCAGTGCTCCCGGGGCGGTAGCGGGGACCTACGAGCAGTACTTC
TRBJ1-1 | TRBV11-1 | TRBD1 | . | CASNQDRADTEAFF | TGTGCCAGCAACCAGGACAGGGCGGACACTGAGGCTTTCTTT
TRBJ2-3 | TRBV20-1 | TRBD2 | many | CSARDLGAGGTDTQYF | TGCAGTGCTAGAGATCTTGGAGCGGGGGGGACAGATACGCAGTATTTT
TRBJ1-1 | TRBV11-1 | . | many | CASSFSRQPMNTEAFF | TGTGCCAGCAGCTTCTCGAGACAGCCGATGAACACTGAAGCTTTCTTT
TRBJ2-3 | TRBV20-1 | . | many | CSARWGETQYF | TGCAGTGCTAGATGGGGGGAGACGCAGTATTTT
TRBJ2-5 | TRBV20-1 | . | many | CSARGSTETQYF | TGCAGTGCTAGGGGGTCTACAGAGACCCAGTACTTC
TRBJ1-4 | TRBV6-6 | TRBD1 | many | CAIHGTVDEKLFF | TGTGCCATCCATGGGACAGTGGATGAAAAACTGTTTTTT
TRBJ2-5 | TRBV6-1 | . | . | CSSAVGGHGAETQYF | TGTTCCAGCGCAGTGGGTGGGCATGGGGCAGAGACCCAGTACTTC
TRBJ1-4 | TRBV12-3/TRBV12-4 | . | . | CASSNPGRINEKLFF | TGTGCCAGTAGCAATCCGGGACGGATTAATGAAAAACTGTTTTTT
TRBJ1-6 | TRBV20-1 | . | . | CSARGPGTGYNSHLHF | TGCAGTGCTAGAGGCCCCGGCACAGGGTATAATTCACACCTCCACTTT
TRBJ2-2 | TRBV11-2 | TRBD2 | . | CASSQRTSNTGELFF | TGTGCCAGCTCACAGCGGACTAGTAACACCGGGGAGCTGTTTTTT
TRBJ1-6 | TRBV11-2 | TRBD1 | . | CACSLQGTSPLHF | TGTGCCTGCAGCTTACAGGGGACGTCCCCCCTCCACTTT
TRBJ2-4 | TRBV18 | . | . | CASSPPGTAKNIQYF | TGTGCCAGCTCACCACCCGGGACGGCCAAAAACATTCAGTACTTC
TRBJ1-4 | TRBV12-3/TRBV12-4 | TRBD1 | few | CVSSLDPTGMKEKLFF | TGTGTCAGCAGTTTAGATCCGACAGGGATGAAGGAAAAACTGTTTTTT
TRBJ2-7 | TRBV13 | . | . | CVSSLGPPEAADEQYF | TGTGTCAGCAGCTTAGGTCCCCCAGAGGCAGCCGACGAGCAGTACTTC
TRBJ2-5 | TRBV11-3 | TRBD2 | . | CVSGLFLAGVETQYF | TGTGTCAGCGGCTTATTCCTAGCGGGAGTGGAGACCCAGTACTTC
TRBJ1-1 | TRBV20-1 | . | . | CSASGATGHIEAFF | TGCAGTGCTAGTGGGGCAACAGGGCATATTGAAGCTTTCTTT
TRBJ2-3 | TRBV15 | TRBD2 | . | CATSRGLAGISDMQYF | TGTGCCACCAGCAGAGGACTAGCGGGGATCTCAGATATGCAGTATTTT
TRBJ2-1 | TRBV12-3/TRBV12-4 | . | . | CASSAFRGAGGSSYNEQFF | TGTGCCAGCAGTGCATTTCGTGGGGCAGGAGGGAGCTCCTACAATGAGCAGTTCTTC
TRBJ2-7 | TRBV20-1 | . | . | CSIRPREYEQYF | TGCAGTATTAGACCACGGGAGTACGAGCAGTACTTC
TRBJ1-5 | TRBV4-1 | . | few | CASSQEQGNQPLHF | TGCGCCAGCAGCCAGGAACAGGGAAATCAGCCCCTACATTTT
TRBJ2-1 | TRBV12-3/TRBV12-4 | . | . | CASRELAGEQFF | TGTGCCAGCAGAGAACTAGCCGGGGAGCAATTCTTC
TRBJ1-5 | TRBV6-2/TRBV6-3 | . | . | CASSSGPGVQPQHF | TGTGCCAGCAGTTCAGGGCCGGGTGTCCAGCCCCAGCATTTT
TRBJ2-1 | TRBV20-1 | . | . | CSARRQGGKELFF | TGCAGTGCCCGACGACAGGGAGGAAAAGAGCTGTTCTTC
TRBJ2-2 | TRBV10-3 | . | . | CAISERDTSELFF | TGTGCCATCAGTGAGAGGGACACCAGTGAGCTGTTTTTT
TRBJ2-3 | TRBV4-1 | TRBD2 | . | CASSQVFGLASPWDTQYF | TGCGCCAGCAGCCAAGTCTTTGGACTAGCATCCCCCTGGGATACGCAGTATTTT
TRBJ2-1 | TRBV24-1 | TRBD2 | . | CVTSDFTSGGAVKQFF | TGTGTCACCAGTGATTTCACTAGCGGGGGGGCGGTTAAACAGTTCTTC
TRBJ2-5 | TRBV20-1 | . | . | CSAGGRGGRETQYF | TGCAGTGCTGGGGGTAGGGGGGGAAGGGAGACCCAGTACTTC
TRBJ2-5 | TRBV5-6 | TRBD2 | . | CANSATGLAEETQYF | TGTGCCAACAGCGCCACGGGACTAGCGGAAGAAACCCAGTACTTC
TRBJ2-6 | TRBV5-1 | TRBD1 | . | CTSSAGQGSTGANVLTF | TGCACCAGCAGCGCCGGACAGGGTTCAACCGGGGCCAACGTCCTGACTTTC
TRBJ1-2 | TRBV4-1 | TRBD1 | medium-sized | CASSQDRYRGNYGYTF | TGCGCCAGCAGCCAAGATAGGTACAGGGGGAACTATGGCTACACCTTC
TRBJ2-1 | TRBV10-3 | . | . | CAISDPRIWGNAQFF | TGTGCCATCAGTGACCCTCGGATATGGGGCAATGCGCAGTTCTTC
TRBJ2-7 | TRBV20-1 | TRBD1 | once | CSARGTGGFFYEQNF | TGCAGTGCTAGAGGGACAGGGGGTTTTTTTTACGAGCAGAACTTC